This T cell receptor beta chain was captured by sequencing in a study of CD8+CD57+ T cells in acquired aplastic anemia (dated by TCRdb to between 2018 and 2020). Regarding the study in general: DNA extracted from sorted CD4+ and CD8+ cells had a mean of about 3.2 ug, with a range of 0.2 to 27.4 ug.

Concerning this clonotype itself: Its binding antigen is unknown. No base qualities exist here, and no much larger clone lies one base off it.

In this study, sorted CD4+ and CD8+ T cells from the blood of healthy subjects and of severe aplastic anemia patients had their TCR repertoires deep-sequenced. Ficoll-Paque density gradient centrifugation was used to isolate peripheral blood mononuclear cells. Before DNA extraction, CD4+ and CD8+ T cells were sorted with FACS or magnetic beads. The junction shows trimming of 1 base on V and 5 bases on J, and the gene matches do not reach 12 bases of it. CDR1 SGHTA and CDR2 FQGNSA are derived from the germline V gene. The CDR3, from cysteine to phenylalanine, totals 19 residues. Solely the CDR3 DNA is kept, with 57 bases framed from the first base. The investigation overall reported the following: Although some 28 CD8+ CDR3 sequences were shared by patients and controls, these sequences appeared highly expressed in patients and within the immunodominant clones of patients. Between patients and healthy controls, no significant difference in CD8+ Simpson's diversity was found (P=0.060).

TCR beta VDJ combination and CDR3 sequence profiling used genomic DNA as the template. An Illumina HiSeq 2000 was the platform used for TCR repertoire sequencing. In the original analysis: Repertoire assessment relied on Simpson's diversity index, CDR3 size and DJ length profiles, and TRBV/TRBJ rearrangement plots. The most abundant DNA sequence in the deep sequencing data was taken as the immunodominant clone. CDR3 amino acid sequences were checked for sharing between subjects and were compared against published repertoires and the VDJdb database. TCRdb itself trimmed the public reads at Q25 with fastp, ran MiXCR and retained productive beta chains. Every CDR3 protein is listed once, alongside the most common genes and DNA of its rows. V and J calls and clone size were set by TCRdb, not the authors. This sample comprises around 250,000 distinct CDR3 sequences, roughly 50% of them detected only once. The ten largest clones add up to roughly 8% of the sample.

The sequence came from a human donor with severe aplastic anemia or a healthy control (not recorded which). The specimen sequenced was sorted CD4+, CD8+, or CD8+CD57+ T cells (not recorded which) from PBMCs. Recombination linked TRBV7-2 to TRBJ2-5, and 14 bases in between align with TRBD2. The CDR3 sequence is CASSLGRRLAGGPSETQYF. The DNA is TGTGCCAGCAGCTTAGGTCGTCGACTAGCGGGGGGGCCGAGTGAGACCCAGTACTTC.